The 25 T cell receptor beta chains below come from one sample, sequenced in a study of PD-1 blockade in classical Hodgkin lymphoma. There was relapse after autologous stem cell transplantation in every patient, and there was variation in brentuximab vedotin exposure. The investigators isolated CD8+ T cells from thawed PBMCs using magnetic negative selection. Assay: immunoSEQ multiplex PCR; the TCRdb copy retains only in-frame clones and omits some. The sample has some 900 clones, about 83% seen once. The sequencing here drew on CD8+ T cells from blood, taken at baseline. The receptor source for this set is a human donor with classical Hodgkin lymphoma.

The CDR3 DNA follows: TGTGCCTGGAGCCTAACCTCGGTGGGCACCGGGGAGCTGTTTTTT. Protein: CAWSLTSVGTGELFF. V and J are TRBV30 and TRBJ2-2, with D unclear. Between the trimmed V and J ends, which lost 3 bases and 4 bases, there was a span of 15 bases. The CDR3 totals 15 residues. Looked up from germline, CDR1 is GTSNPN and CDR2 is SVGIG (reference sequence).

The chain employs TRBV21-1 and TRBJ1-4. TRBV21-1 has pseudogene status. The CDR3 spans 19 residues. The CDR3 here is CASSRGGRTDCPTNEKLFF. The CDR3 DNA reads as TGTGCCAGCAGCCGTGGGGGACGGACTGATTGTCCCACTAATGAAAAACTGTTTTTT.

CDR3 sequence (DNA): TGTGCCACCAGCAGAGTTGGCGGCACAGATACGCAGTATTTT. Amino acids: CATSRVGGTDTQYF. The chain couples TRBV15 to TRBJ2-3; D remains ambiguous. V lost 1 base and J lost 1, with 6 bases in between. The germline gives CDR1 LNHNV, CDR2 YYDKDF (reference sequence). This CDR3 has 14 amino acids.

The V gene is TRBV6-5, the J gene TRBJ1-6; D uncertain. The CDR3 totals 15 residues. Germline-derived CDR1 and CDR2 are MNHEY and SVGAGI. With 3 bases removed from V and 8 bases from J, the gap between germline ends came to 14 bases. As DNA, the CDR3 is TGTGCCAGCAGTTATTCGGGGATCGGTTATTCACCCCTCCACTTT. Translated, it gives CASSYSGIGYSPLHF.

The chain links TRBV6-1 to TRBJ1-2; the D gene is possibly TRBD1 (5 bases). This CDR3 is 15 amino acids long. With 0 bases removed from V and 6 bases from J, the gap between germline ends came to 14 bases. The germline V gene has CDR1 MNHNS and CDR2 SASEGT. The CDR3 DNA reads as TGTGCCAGCAGTGAAGCCCTTAGGCGGGGGGATGGCTACACCTTC. The encoded protein is CASSEALRRGDGYTF.

The chain combines TRBV7-9 with TRBJ2-2; tentatively, D is TRBD1 (5 bases). Germline assignment: CDR1 SEHNR and CDR2 FQNEAQ (reference sequence). The CDR3 is 15 amino acids. Trimming stripped 5 bases from V and 2 bases from J, with 12 bases between. The CDR3 nucleotides read TGTGCCAGCAGCCCGTGGACACCTAACACCGGGGAGCTGTTTTTT. Translation: CASSPWTPNTGELFF.

V and J are TRBV28 and TRBJ2-7; D possibly corresponds to TRBD1 (6 bases). This CDR3 has 14 amino acids. The V gene's germline CDR1 is MDHEN and CDR2 SYDVKM. The V end was cut by 2 bases, the J end by 3 bases, with 11 bases between. This CDR3 reads CASSLTGSGYEQYF. The CDR3 region has the DNA TGTGCCAGCAGTTTAACAGGGTCGGGCTACGAGCAGTACTTC.

This clone was seen just once. The CDR3, as DNA: TGTGCCAGCAGCACCTCGGGACAGAAAATCTCCTACGAGCAGTACTTC. Protein: CASSTSGQKISYEQYF. The rearrangement joins TRBV7-9 to TRBJ2-7; 7 positions agree with TRBD1. After removal of 5 bases from V and 0 bases from J, the junction contained 10 bases not matched to a gene. The CDR3 loop spans 16 amino acids. Germline V gene lookup returns CDR1 SEHNR and CDR2 FQNEAQ (reference sequence). The entire variable domain, with the rest obtained from reference TRBV7-9 and TRBJ2-7, is as follows: DTGVSQNPRHKITKRGQNVTFRCDPISEHNRLYWYRQTLGQGPEFLTYFQNEAQLEKSRLLSDRFSAERPKGSFSTLEIQRTEQGDSAMYLCASSTSGQKISYEQYFGPGTRLTVT.

CDR3: CASSDGGGSYNEQFF. DNA of the CDR3: TGTGCCAGCAGTGACGGGGGGGGCTCCTACAATGAGCAGTTCTTC. The chain recombines TRBV6-4 with TRBJ2-1; 7 nucleotides agree with TRBD2. CDR3 length: 15 amino acids. V dropped 2 bases and J dropped 0; count of bases not matched to a gene: 1. Germline CDR1 and CDR2: MRHNA and SNTAGT.

This clone was seen only a few times. The chain recombines TRBV14 with TRBJ2-7; 9 nucleotides match TRBD1. The V gene's germline CDR1 is SGHDN and CDR2 FVKESK. V shed 4 bases, J shed 8 bases, and the junction held 6 bases outside the gene matches. This CDR3 spans 13 amino acids. The CDR3, as DNA: TGTGCCAGCAGCCCGCGGACAGGGGAACAGCAGTACTTC. Amino acid sequence: CASSPRTGEQQYF.

The V and J genes are TRBV27 and TRBJ2-3; 9 bases agree with TRBD1. This CDR3 region has 21 residues. V shed 0 bases, J shed 3 bases, and the junction held 19 bases outside the gene matches. Germline-derived CDR1 and CDR2 are MNHEY and SMNVEV (reference sequence). CDR3 residues: CASSLSVASLETGQGTDTQYF. In DNA, the CDR3 is TGTGCCAGCAGTTTATCCGTAGCGAGTCTGGAGACGGGACAGGGAACAGATACGCAGTATTTT.

The J gene is TRBJ1-4, the V gene TRBV6-6; TRBD1 is a possible D gene (5 bases). Germline loops: CDR1 MNHNY, CDR2 SVGAGI (reference sequence). Trimming took 5 bases from V and 5 from J, leaving 6 bases between them. This CDR3 comprises 12 residues. CDR3 residues: CASSRGNEKLFF. CDR3 sequence (DNA): TGTGCCAGCAGTAGGGGAAATGAAAAACTGTTTTTT.

The genes are TRBV25-1 and TRBJ2-7; a possible D gene is TRBD2 (5 bases). CDR3 length: 12 amino acids. V lost 4 bases and J lost 7, with 11 bases in between. From germline, CDR1 is MGHDK and CDR2 SYGVNS. Here the CDR3 reads CASSVTGYEQYF. CDR3 in DNA: TGTGCCAGCAGTGTAACGGGGTATGAGCAGTACTTC.

V and J are TRBV7-6 and TRBJ2-5; D remains unclear. The CDR3 has 15 amino acids. The V and J ends lost 5 bases and 4 bases respectively, with 17 bases between them. Looked up from germline, CDR1 is SGHVS and CDR2 is FNYEAQ. The CDR3 DNA sequence: TGTGCCAGCAGCCCCCCGCTCTCTTCCGGAGAGACCCAGTACTTC. Translated, it gives CASSPPLSSGETQYF.

This sequence joins TRBV27 and TRBJ2-5, with D possibly matching TRBD2 (5 bases). Trimming stripped 5 bases from V and 2 bases from J, with 15 bases between. CDR3 length: 15 amino acids. CDR1 is MNHEY, CDR2 SMNVEV, per germline (reference sequence). The CDR3 DNA follows: TGTGCCAGCAGTCCCCGGGGTATGATACAAGAGACCCAGTACTTC. This gives the protein CASSPRGMIQETQYF.

In DNA, the CDR3 is TGTGCCAGCAGCTCACGACTAGCGGGGGGGGGCAATGAGCAGTTCTTC. The encoded protein is CASSSRLAGGGNEQFF. The chain has TRBV11-3 and TRBJ2-1; 14 nucleotides agree with TRBD2. The length of the CDR3 is 16 residues. The V gene end was trimmed by 4 bases and the J gene end by 6 bases; junction bases not matched to a gene: 5. CDR1 and CDR2 from the germline V gene are SGHNT and YENEEA.

For the CDR3, the DNA is TGCAGCGTCGGTGGACAGGGCGGGGAGCAGTACTTC. This sequence encodes CSVGGQGGEQYF. The chain recombines TRBV29-1 with TRBJ2-7; 8 positions match TRBD1. Trimming cost V 6 bases and J 7 bases; bases outside gene matches: 8. Germline CDR1 and CDR2: SQVTM and ANQGSEA. This CDR3 spans 12 amino acids.

This clone was found a few times. The chain links TRBV2 to TRBJ2-1; 8 nucleotides align to TRBD1. CDR1 and CDR2 from the germline V gene are SNHLY and FYNNEI. This CDR3 region has 15 residues. Trimming at V came to 3 bases and at J to 8 bases, leaving 9 bases not matched to a gene. CDR3 nucleotides: TGTGCCAGCAGTGAGCGCAGGGGGCTGGACTATGAGCAGTTCTTC. Translation: CASSERRGLDYEQFF.

The chain joins TRBV30 to TRBJ1-2; TRBD1 matches at 8 bases. J lost 7 bases, V lost 5 bases, and 9 bases had no gene match. The CDR3 extends over 13 amino acids. Per germline, CDR1 GTSNPN and CDR2 SVGIG (reference sequence). CDR3 loop: CAWDSTGEGGYTF. CDR3 DNA: TGTGCCTGGGATTCGACAGGGGAGGGTGGCTACACCTTC.

The V gene is TRBV29-1, the J gene TRBJ1-1, with unresolved D. Trimming shortened V by 3 bases and J by 4 bases, and 9 bases separated the two germline ends. The CDR3 is made up of 12 amino acids. Germline V CDR1 and CDR2: SQVTM, ANQGSEA. The CDR3 loop is CSVEGLGTEAFF. In DNA, the CDR3 is TGCAGCGTTGAGGGGTTAGGCACTGAAGCTTTCTTT.

The rearrangement links TRBV4-2 to TRBJ2-5; 12 nucleotides align to TRBD2. TRBJ2-7 explains the end of the DNA better; the J call may be wrong. This CDR3 is built from 18 residues. Germline V gene lookup returns CDR1 LGHNA and CDR2 YNFKEQ. The CDR3 sequence: CASSQDPLAGGPSYEQYF. The CDR3 DNA reads as TGTGCCAGCAGCCAAGATCCCCTAGCGGGAGGGCCCTCCTACGAGCAGTACTTC.

To note about this clone: Other DNA sequences within the sample encode an identical CDR3. The genes are TRBV9 and TRBJ1-2; no reliable D call. Germline V lookup: CDR1 SGDLS, CDR2 YYNGEE. V was cut by 0 bases and J by 0 bases, with 9 bases left in between. CDR3 length equals 15 residues. CDR3 DNA: TGTGCCAGCAGCGTAGAAGGGCGAGCTAACTATGGCTACACCTTC. Amino acid sequence: CASSVEGRANYGYTF.

The rearrangement joins TRBV5-1 to TRBJ2-2; unclear D gene. V was clipped by 7 bases and J by 5 bases, with 9 bases between them. The length of the CDR3 is 12 residues. Per the germline V gene, CDR1 is SGHRS and CDR2 is YFSETQ. The CDR3 DNA reads as TGCGCCAGCCCGGACCTAACCGGGGAGCTGTTTTTT. This gives the protein CASPDLTGELFF.

There are a few counts of this clone. The chain employs TRBV6-4 and TRBJ2-3, with 12 bases aligning to TRBD2. Germline CDR1 is MRHNA and CDR2 is SNTAGT. This CDR3 region has 15 residues. The ends lost 6 bases at V and 6 bases at J; junction bases unmatched: 7. The DNA of the CDR3 is TGTGCCAGCAGCCCGACTAGCGGGAGCCCCGATACGCAGTATTTT. Amino acid sequence: CASSPTSGSPDTQYF.

This clone was seen only once. The chain joins TRBV6-6 to TRBJ2-1; TRBD2 aligns across 11 bases. With V trimmed by 6 bases and J by 7 bases, 8 bases remained unmatched. This CDR3 contains 15 residues. CDR1 and CDR2 from the germline V gene are MNHNY and SVGAGI (reference sequence). The CDR3 here is CASSRTSGGGNEQFF. CDR3 nucleotides: TGTGCCAGCAGCCGAACTAGCGGGGGTGGTAATGAGCAGTTCTTC.